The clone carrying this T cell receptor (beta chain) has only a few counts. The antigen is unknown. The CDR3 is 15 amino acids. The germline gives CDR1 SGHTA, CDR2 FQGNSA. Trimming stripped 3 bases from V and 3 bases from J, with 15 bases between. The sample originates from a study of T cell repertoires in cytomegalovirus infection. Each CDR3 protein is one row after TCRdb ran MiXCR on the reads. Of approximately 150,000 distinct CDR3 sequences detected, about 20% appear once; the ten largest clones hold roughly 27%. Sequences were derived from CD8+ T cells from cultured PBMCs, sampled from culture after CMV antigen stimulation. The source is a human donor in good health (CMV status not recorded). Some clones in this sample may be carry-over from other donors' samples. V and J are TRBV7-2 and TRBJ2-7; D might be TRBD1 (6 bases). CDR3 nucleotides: TGTGCCAGCAGCTTCCCCGGACAGTCCATCTACGAGCAGTACTTC. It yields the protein CASSFPGQSIYEQYF.